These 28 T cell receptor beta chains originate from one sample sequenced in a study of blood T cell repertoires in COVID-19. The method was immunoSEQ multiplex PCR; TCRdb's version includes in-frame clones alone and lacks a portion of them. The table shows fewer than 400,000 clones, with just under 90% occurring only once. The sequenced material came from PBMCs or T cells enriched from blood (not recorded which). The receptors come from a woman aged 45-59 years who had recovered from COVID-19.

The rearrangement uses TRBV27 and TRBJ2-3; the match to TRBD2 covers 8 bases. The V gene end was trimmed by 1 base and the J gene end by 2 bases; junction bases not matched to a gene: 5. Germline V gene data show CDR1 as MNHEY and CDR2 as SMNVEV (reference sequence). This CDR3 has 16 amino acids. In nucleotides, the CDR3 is TGTGCCAGCAGTTTATTCCAAGCGGGGGTCACAGATACGCAGTATTTT. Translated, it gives CASSLFQAGVTDTQYF.

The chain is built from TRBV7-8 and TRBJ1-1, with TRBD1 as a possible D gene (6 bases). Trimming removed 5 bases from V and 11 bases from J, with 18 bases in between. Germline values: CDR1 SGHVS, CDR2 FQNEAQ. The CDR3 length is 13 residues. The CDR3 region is CASSPKGDIGAFF. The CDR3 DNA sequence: TGTGCCAGCAGCCCAAAGGGGGACATAGGTGCTTTCTTT.

The CDR3 protein is CASRQTGEYSPLHF. The CDR3 DNA sequence: TGTGCCAGCAGGCAGACAGGGGAATATTCACCCCTCCACTTT. The rearrangement joins TRBV25-1 to TRBJ1-6; 8 nucleotides match TRBD1. Trimming took 6 bases from V and 8 from J; bases not matched to a gene: 6. This CDR3 is built from 14 residues. The germline V gene encodes CDR1 MGHDK and CDR2 SYGVNS.

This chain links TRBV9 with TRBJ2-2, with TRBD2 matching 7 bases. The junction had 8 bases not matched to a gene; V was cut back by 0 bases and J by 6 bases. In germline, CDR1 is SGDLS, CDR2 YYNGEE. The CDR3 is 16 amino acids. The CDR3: CASSVVERGKAGELFF. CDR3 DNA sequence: TGTGCCAGCAGCGTAGTGGAGCGGGGTAAGGCCGGGGAGCTGTTTTTT.

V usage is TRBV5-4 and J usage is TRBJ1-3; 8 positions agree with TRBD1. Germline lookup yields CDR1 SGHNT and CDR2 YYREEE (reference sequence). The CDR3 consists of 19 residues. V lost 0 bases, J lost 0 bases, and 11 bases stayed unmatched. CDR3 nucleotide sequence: TGTGCCAGCAGCTTGGGGGGCCCGGGACAGGTTCGCTCTGGAAACACCATATATTTT. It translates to CASSLGGPGQVRSGNTIYF.

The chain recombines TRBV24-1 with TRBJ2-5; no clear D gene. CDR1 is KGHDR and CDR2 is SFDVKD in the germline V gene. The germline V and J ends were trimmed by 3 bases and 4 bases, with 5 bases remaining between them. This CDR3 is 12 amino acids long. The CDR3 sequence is CATSDLGETQYF. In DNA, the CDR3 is TGTGCCACCAGTGATCTAGGAGAGACCCAGTACTTC.

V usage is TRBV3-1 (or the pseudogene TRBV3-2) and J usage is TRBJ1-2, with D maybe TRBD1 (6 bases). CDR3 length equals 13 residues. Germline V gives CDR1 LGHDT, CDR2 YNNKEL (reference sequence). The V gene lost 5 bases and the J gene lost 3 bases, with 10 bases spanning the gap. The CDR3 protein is CASSAQGYYGYTF. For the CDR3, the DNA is TGTGCCAGCAGCGCTCAGGGGTACTATGGCTACACCTTC.

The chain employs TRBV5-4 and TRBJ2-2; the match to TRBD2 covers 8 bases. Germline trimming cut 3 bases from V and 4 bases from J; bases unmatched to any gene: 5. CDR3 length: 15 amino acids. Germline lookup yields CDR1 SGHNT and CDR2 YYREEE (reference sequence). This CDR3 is CASSYRGGPTGELFF. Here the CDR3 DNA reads TGTGCCAGCAGCTACCGGGGGGGGCCCACCGGGGAGCTGTTTTTT.

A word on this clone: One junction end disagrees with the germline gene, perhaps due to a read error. The CDR3 bases are TGTGCCAGCAGCCAATGGGACAGGGCCTACTTC. Translated: CASSQWDRAYF. The V call is TRBV6-5, the J call TRBJ1-2, with 9 positions matching TRBD1. The CDR3 is 11 residues long. Germline V CDR1 and CDR2: MNHEY, SVGAGI.

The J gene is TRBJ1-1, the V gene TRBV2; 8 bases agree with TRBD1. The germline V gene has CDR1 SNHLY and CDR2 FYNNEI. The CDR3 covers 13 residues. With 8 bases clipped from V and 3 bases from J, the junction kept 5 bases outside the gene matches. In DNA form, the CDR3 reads TGTGCCAGCCATCAGGACAGGGACACTGAAGCTTTCTTT. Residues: CASHQDRDTEAFF.

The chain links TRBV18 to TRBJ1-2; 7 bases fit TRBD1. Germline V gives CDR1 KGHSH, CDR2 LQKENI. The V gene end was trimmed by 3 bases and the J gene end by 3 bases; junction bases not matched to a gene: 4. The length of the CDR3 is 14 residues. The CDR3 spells CASSPGTEDYGYTF. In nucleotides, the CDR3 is TGTGCCAGCTCACCTGGGACAGAAGACTATGGCTACACCTTC.

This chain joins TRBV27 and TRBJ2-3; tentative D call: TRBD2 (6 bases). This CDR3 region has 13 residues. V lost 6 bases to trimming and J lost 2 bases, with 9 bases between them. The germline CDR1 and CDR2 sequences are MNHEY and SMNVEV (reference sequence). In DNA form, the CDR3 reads TGTGCCAGCAGGGCGGGAACCACAGATACGCAGTATTTT. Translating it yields CASRAGTTDTQYF.

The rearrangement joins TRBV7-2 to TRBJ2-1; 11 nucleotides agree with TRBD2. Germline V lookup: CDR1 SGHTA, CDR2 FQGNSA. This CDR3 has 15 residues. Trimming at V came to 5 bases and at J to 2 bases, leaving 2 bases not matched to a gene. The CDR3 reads CASSELAGAYNEQFF. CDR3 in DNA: TGTGCCAGCAGCGAACTAGCGGGGGCCTACAATGAGCAGTTCTTC.

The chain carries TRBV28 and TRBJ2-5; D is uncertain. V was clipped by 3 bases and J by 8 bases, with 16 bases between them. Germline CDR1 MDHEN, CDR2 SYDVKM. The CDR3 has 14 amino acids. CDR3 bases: TGTGCCAGCAGTTTGCCACACCGTCGGGTAACCCAGTACTTC. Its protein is CASSLPHRRVTQYF. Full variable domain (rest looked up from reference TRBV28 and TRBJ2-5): DVKVTQSSRYLVKRTGEKVFLECVQDMDHENMFWYRQDPGLGLRLIYFSYDVKMKEKGDIPEGYSVSREKKERFSLILESASTNQTSMYLCASSLPHRRVTQYFGPGTRLLVL.

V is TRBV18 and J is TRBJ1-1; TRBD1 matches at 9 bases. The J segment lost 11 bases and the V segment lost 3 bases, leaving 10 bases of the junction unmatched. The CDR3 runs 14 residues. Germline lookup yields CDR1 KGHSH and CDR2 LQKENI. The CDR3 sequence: CASSPRDRGLSAFF. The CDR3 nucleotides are TGTGCCAGCTCACCCCGAGACAGGGGGTTATCGGCTTTCTTT.

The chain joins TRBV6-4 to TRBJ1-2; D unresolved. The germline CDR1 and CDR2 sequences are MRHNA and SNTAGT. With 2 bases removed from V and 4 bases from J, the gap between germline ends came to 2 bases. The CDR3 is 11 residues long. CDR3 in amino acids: CASSDRYGYTF. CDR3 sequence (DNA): TGTGCCAGCAGTGACCGCTATGGCTACACCTTC.

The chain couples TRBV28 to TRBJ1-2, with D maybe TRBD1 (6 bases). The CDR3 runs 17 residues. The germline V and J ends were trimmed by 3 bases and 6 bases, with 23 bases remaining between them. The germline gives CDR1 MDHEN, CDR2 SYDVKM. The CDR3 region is CASSLWQGIDAFNGYTF. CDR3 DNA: TGTGCCAGCAGTTTGTGGCAGGGGATTGACGCTTTTAATGGCTACACCTTC.

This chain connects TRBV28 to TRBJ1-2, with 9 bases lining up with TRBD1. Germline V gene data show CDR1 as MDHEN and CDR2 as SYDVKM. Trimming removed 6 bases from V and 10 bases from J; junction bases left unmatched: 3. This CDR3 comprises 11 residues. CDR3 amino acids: CASSRDRDYTF. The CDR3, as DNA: TGTGCCAGCAGCCGGGACAGGGACTACACCTTC.

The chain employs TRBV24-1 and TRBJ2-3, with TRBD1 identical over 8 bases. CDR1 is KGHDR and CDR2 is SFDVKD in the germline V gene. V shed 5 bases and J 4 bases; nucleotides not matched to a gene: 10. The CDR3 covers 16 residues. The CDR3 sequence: CATSAARTGLSDTQYF. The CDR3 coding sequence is TGTGCCACCAGTGCCGCGAGGACAGGGTTATCAGATACGCAGTATTTT.

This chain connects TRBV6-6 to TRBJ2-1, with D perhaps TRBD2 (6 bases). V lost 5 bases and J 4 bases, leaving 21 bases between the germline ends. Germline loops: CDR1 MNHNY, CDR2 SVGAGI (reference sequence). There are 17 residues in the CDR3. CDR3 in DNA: TGTGCCAGCAGTCCCCCCCGTGGGCGCGGGGATTACAATGAGCAGTTCTTC. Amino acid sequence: CASSPPRGRGDYNEQFF.

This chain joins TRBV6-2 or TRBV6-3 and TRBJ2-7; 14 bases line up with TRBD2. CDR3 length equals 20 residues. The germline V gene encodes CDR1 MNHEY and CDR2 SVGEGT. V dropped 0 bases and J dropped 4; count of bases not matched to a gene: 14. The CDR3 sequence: CASSYSMGTSGGAGRYEQYF. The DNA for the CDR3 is TGTGCCAGCAGTTACTCAATGGGGACTAGCGGGGGCGCCGGTCGATACGAGCAGTACTTC.

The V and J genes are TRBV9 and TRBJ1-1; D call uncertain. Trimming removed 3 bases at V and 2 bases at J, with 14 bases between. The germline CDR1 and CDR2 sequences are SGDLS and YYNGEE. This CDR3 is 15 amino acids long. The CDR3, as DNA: TGTGCCAGCAGCGCACAGCCCAACCCCAACACTGAAGCTTTCTTT. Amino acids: CASSAQPNPNTEAFF.

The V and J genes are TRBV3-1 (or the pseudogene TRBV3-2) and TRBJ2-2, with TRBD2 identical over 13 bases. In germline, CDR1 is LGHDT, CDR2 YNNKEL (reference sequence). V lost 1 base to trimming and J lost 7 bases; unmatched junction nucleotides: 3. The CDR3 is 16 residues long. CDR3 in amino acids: CASSQATSGRSGELFF. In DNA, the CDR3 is TGTGCCAGCAGCCAAGCGACTAGCGGGAGGAGCGGGGAGCTGTTTTTT.

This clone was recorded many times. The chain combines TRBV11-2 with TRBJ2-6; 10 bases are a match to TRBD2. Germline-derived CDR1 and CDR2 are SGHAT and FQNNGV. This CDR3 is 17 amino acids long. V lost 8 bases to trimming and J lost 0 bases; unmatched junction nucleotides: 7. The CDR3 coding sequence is TGTGCCAGCCGCAGCGGGGGGGCGTCCTCTGGGGCCAACGTCCTGACTTTC. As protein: CASRSGGASSGANVLTF. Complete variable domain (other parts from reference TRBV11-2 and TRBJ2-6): EAGVAQSPRYKIIEKRQSVAFWCNPISGHATLYWYQQILGQGPKLLIQFQNNGVVDDSQLPKDRFSAERLKGVDSTLKIQPAKLEDSAVYLCASRSGGASSGANVLTFGAGSRLTVL.

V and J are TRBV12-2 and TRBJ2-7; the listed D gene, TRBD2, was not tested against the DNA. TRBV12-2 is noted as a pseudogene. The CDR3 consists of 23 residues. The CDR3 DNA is TGTGCAAGTCGCTCAACCACCTTGGGAGGTAAAGGGTGGCGGGCTTTAAGCTCCTACGAGCAGTACTTC. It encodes CASRSTTLGGKGWRALSSYEQYF.

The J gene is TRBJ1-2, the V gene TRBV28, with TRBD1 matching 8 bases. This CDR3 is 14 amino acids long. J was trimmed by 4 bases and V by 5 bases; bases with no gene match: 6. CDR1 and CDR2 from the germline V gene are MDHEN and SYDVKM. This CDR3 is CASSTTGGGYGYTF. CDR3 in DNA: TGTGCCAGCAGTACTACAGGGGGAGGCTATGGCTACACCTTC.

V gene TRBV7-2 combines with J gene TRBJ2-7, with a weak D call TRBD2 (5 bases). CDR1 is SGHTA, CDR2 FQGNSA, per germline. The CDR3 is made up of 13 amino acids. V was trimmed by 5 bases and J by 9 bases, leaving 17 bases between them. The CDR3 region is CASSPQSRGGQYF. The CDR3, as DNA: TGTGCCAGCAGCCCACAGTCCCGAGGAGGGCAGTACTTC.

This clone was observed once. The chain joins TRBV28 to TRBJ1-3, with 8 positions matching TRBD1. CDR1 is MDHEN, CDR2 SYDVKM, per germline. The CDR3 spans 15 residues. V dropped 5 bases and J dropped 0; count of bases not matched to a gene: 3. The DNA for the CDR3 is TGTGCCAGCAGTACAGGGGGGAGCTCTGGAAACACCATATATTTT. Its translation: CASSTGGSSGNTIYF.